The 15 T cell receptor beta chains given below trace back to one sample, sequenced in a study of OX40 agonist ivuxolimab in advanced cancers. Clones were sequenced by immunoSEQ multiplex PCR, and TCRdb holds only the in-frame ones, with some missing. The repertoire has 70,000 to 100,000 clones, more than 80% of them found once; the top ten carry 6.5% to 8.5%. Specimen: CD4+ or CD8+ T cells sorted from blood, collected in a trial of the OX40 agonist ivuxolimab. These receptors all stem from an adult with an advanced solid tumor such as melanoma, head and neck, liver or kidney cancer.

The CDR3: CASSHPYNEQFF. CDR3 nucleotides: TGTGCCAGCAGTCACCCATACAATGAGCAGTTCTTC. The V gene is TRBV25-1, the J gene TRBJ2-1; no clear D. The CDR3 spans 12 residues. Trimming left V 5 bases short and J 4 bases short, with 6 bases between. Germline CDR1 is MGHDK and CDR2 is SYGVNS.

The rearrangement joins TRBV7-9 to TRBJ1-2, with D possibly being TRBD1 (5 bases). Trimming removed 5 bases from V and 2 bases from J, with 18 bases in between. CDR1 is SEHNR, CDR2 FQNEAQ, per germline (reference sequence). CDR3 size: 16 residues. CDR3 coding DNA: TGTGCCAGCAGCCCTCCTACCGGCGACAGAAACTATGGCTACACCTTC. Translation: CASSPPTGDRNYGYTF.

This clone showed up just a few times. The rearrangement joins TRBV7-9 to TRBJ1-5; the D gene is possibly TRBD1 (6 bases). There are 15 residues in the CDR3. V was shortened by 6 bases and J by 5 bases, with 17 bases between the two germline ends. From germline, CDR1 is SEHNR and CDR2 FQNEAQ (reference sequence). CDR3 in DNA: TGTGCCAGCAGGCCGAGGAGGGGGGAGTATCAGCCCCAGCATTTT. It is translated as CASRPRRGEYQPQHF.

CDR3: CASSLGTGVATGELFF. The CDR3 DNA is TGTGCCAGCAGCTTGGGGACAGGGGTTGCCACCGGGGAGCTGTTTTTT. The chain carries TRBV5-4 and TRBJ2-2; 9 nucleotides align to TRBD1. The CDR3 loop spans 16 amino acids. Trimming at V came to 0 bases and at J to 4 bases, leaving 4 bases not matched to a gene. CDR1 and CDR2 from the germline V gene are SGHNT and YYREEE (reference sequence).

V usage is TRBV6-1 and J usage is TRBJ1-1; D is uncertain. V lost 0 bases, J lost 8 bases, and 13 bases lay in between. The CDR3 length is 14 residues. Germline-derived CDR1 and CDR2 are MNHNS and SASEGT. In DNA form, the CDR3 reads TGTGCCAGCAGTGAAGCGGCAGCCCTGGGGGAAGCTTTCTTT. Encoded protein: CASSEAAALGEAFF.

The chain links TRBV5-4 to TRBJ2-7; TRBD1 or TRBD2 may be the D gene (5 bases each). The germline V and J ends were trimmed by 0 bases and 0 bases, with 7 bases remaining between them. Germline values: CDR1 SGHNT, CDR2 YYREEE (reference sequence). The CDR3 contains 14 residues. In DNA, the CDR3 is TGTGCCAGCAGCTTGGGGGGGACCTCCTACGAGCAGTACTTC. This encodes CASSLGGTSYEQYF.

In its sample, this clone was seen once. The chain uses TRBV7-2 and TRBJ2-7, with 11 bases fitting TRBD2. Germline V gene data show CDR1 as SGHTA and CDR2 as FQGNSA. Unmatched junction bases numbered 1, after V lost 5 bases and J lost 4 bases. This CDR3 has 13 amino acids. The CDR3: CASSRLAGYEQYF. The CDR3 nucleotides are TGTGCCAGCAGCCGACTAGCGGGGTACGAGCAGTACTTC.

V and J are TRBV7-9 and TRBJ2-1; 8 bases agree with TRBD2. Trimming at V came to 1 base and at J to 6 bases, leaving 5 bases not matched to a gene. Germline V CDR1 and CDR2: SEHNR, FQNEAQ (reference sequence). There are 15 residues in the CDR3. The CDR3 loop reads CASSLGAGGPNEQFF. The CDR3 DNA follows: TGTGCCAGCAGCTTAGGGGCGGGAGGACCCAATGAGCAGTTCTTC.

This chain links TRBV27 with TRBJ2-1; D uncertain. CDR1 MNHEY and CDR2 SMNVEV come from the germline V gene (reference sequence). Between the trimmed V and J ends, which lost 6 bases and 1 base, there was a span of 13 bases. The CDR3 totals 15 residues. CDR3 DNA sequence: TGTGCCAGCAGGGGGTTAACTCCATCCTACAATGAGCAGTTCTTC. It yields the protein CASRGLTPSYNEQFF.

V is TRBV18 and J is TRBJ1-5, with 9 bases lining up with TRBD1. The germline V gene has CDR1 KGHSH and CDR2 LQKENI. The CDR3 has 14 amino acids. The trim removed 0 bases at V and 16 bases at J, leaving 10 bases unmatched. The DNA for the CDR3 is TGTGCCAGCTCACCACCGTGGGGACAGGGAGACCCCCATTTT. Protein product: CASSPPWGQGDPHF.

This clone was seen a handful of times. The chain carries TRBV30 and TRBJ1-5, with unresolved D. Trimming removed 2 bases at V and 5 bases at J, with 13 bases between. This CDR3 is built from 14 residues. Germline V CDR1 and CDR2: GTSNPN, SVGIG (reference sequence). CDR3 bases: TGTGCCTGGAGTTACGCGACAAACCATCAGCCCCAGCATTTT. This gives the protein CAWSYATNHQPQHF.

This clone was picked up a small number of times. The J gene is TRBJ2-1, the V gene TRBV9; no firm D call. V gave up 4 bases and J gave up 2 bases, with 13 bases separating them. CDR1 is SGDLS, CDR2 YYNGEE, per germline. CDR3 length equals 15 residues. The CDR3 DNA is TGTGCCAGCAGCACCTGGCCGGGCCCCTACAATGAGCAGTTCTTC. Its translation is CASSTWPGPYNEQFF.

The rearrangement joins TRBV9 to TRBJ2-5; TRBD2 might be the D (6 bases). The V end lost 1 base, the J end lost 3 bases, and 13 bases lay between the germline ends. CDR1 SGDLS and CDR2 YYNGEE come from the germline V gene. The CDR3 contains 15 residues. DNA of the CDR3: TGTGCCAGCAGCGTATCCGGGAGCTTAGAAGAGACCCAGTACTTC. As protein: CASSVSGSLEETQYF.

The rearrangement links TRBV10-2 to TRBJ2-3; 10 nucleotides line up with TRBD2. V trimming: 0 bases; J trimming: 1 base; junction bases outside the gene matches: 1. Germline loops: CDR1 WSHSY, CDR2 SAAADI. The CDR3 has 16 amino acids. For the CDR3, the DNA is TGCGCCAGCAGTGAGTCAGGGACTAGCGGCACAGATACGCAGTATTTT. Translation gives CASSESGTSGTDTQYF.

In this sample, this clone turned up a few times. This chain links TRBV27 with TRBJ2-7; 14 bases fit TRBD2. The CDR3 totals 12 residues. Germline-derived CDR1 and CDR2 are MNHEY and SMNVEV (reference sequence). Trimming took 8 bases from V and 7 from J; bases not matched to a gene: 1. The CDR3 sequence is CASRTSGREQYF. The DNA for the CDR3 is TGTGCCAGCCGGACTAGCGGGAGGGAGCAGTACTTC.